Sequencing of this T cell receptor (beta chain) was carried out in a study of CD8 T cells in Susac syndrome (dated by TCRdb to about 2019). Some background on the complete study: Of the Susac syndrome patients who were sequenced, about six had clinically active disease and roughly eight were in clinical remission. At blood withdrawal, Susac syndrome patients were either therapy-naive, taking corticosteroids (in some cases with IVIg as well), or taking IVIg alone. The study used repertoire sequencing to test whether antigen drove CD8+ T cell activation and differentiation in Susac syndrome.

Peripheral blood CD8+ and CD4+ T cells from healthy donors, Susac syndrome patients and multiple sclerosis patients were profiled using high-throughput TCR beta sequencing. Recently defined diagnostic criteria for definite or probable disease were met by the Susac syndrome patients. Bulk CD8+ and CD4+ T cells were purified magnetically by negative isolation, whereas CD8+ TEMRA cells were enriched by FACS. Blood was collected in EDTA tubes and processed within 24 hours, with PBMCs isolated through density gradient centrifugation. PBMCs intended for TCR sequencing were frozen in liquid nitrogen and were later thawed in a 37 degrees C water bath. The sorted or isolated CD4+, CD8+ and CD8+ TEMRA cells had a purity of 90% or higher. CDR1 and CDR2 are read off the germline V gene (reference sequence) as GTSNPN and SVGIG. Compared with germline, V lacks 4 bases and J lacks 1 base; bases without a gene match: 6. The CDR3 has 15 amino acids, counting the end cysteine and phenylalanine. Here the CDR3 DNA is all that survives: 45 bases in frame from base 1.

Comment on this clonotype: There is no known antigen for this receptor. Per-base quality was not reported, and no clone a single base away is much larger than it.

RNA was extracted with the RNeasy kit and roughly 0.5 to 1 ug was reverse transcribed using random hexamers. The immunoSEQ multiplex PCR assay, covering 54 Vbeta and 13 Jbeta segments, was used to amplify TCR beta CDR3 regions. PCR amplification bias was corrected by using a synthetic template baseline for primer optimization and computational correction. Turning to the authors' computational methods: Only productive sequences were kept, with reads annotated to V, D and J genes according to IMGT and analyzed in immunoSEQ Analyzer. Clonality was computed as one minus Shannon entropy normalized by log2 of the number of productive unique sequences. For each patient and control, public and private clones were evaluated within the 100 most prevalent clones. Susac-specific clones were defined as absent from healthy and MS cohorts, some 1,000 published viral clones and other ImmuneACCESS disease sequences. The public reads were quality trimmed at Q25 with fastp and then assembled into clones with MiXCR by TCRdb, keeping productive beta chains. Every CDR3 protein is listed once, alongside the most common genes and DNA of its rows. The V and J calls follow TCRdb's processing rather than the paper's. This sample is represented by under 200,000 distinct CDR3 sequences; roughly 94% of them were singletons. The ten largest account for approximately 0.11% of the sample.

What the work shows at the level of the full study, not this receptor alone: The number of individuals in the TCR sequencing and HLA analysis was recognized as being relatively small. In patients with Susac syndrome, the CD4+ T cell repertoire showed no detectable clonal expansion.

The specimen sequenced was CD4+ T cells from PBMCs. Recombination joined TRBV30 with TRBJ1-1; 10 bases in the middle match TRBD1. The clonotype originates from a human donor with Susac syndrome. The base sequence is TGTGCCTGGATGGACAGGGGGAGAGGGAACACTGAAGCTTTCTTT. This translates into CAWMDRGRGNTEAFF.